This record concerns one T cell receptor beta chain sequence. Its specificity is not known. Primed by a sample-barcoded 5' primer and a J-beta primer mix, a second PCR proceeded for roughly 7 to 12 cycles. TCRdb fed the 5' RACE reads into MiXCR, producing one record per CDR3 protein. The sample consists of 980,000 or so distinct CDR3 sequences, about 48% of them appearing once. The source of the sample is a study of blood T cells in healthy people across ages. Study-level findings and limits: Diversity was higher, and naive CD4+ cells more numerous, in long-lived donors than in aged donors. Strong correlation was found linking TCR beta diversity to naive T cell percentage.

The CDR3 runs to 14 residues. Trimming removed 3 bases from V and 8 bases from J; junction bases left unmatched: 6. The receptor was isolated from a man between 25 and 39 years old in good health. Sequenced material: blood. The V call is TRBV12-3 or TRBV12-4, the J call TRBJ1-4; 7 nucleotides align to TRBD1. CDR3 nucleotide sequence: TGTGCCAGCAGTTTTGGAGGGGGCAGCGAAAAACTGTTTTTT. Protein sequence: CASSFGGGSEKLFF.